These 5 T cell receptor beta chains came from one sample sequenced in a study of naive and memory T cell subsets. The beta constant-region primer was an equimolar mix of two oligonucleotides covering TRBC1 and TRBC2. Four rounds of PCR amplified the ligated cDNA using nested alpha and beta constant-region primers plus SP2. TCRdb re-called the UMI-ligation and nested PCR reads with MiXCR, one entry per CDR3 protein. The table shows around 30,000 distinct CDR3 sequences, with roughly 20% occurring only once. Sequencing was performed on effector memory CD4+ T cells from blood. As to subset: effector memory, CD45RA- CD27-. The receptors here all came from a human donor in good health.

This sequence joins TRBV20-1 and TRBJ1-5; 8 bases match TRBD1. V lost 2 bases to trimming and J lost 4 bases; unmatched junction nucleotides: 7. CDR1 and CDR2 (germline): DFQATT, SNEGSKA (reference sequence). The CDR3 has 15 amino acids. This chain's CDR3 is CSARRMDRENQPQHF. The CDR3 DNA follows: TGCAGTGCTAGAAGAATGGACAGGGAAAATCAGCCCCAGCATTTT.

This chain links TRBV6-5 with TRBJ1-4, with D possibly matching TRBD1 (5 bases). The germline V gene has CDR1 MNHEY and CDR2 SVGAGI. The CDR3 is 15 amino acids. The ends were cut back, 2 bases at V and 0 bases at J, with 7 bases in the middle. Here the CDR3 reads CASSYRGATNEKLFF. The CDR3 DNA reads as TGTGCCAGCAGTTACCGGGGGGCAACTAATGAAAAACTGTTTTTT.

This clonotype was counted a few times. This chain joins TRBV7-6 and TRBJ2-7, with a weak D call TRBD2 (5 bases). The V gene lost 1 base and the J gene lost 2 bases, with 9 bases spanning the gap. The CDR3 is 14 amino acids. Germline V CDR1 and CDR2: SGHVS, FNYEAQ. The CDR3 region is CASSLDAGPYEQYF. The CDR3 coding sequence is TGTGCCAGCAGCTTAGATGCGGGTCCCTACGAGCAGTACTTC.

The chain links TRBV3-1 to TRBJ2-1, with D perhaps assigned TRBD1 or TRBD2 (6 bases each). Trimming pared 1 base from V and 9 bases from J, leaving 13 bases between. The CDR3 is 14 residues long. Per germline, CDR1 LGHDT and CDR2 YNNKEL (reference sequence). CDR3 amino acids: CASSQARGVSEQFF. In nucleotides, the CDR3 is TGTGCCAGCAGCCAAGCTAGGGGGGTTAGTGAGCAGTTCTTC.

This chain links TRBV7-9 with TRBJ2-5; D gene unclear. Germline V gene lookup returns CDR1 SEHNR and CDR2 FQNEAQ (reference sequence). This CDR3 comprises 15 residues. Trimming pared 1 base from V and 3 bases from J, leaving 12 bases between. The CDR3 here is CASSLETPGEETQYF. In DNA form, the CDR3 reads TGTGCCAGCAGCTTAGAGACACCCGGTGAAGAGACCCAGTACTTC. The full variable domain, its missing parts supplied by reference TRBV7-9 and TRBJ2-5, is DTGVSQNPRHKITKRGQNVTFRCDPISEHNRLYWYRQTLGQGPEFLTYFQNEAQLEKSRLLSDRFSAERPKGSFSTLEIQRTEQGDSAMYLCASSLETPGEETQYFGPGTRLLVL.